These T cell receptor beta chains were read from a single sample in a study of blood T cell repertoires in COVID-19. Generated by immunoSEQ multiplex PCR, the TCRdb table keeps only in-frame clones and is missing some. In the table there are 210,000 or so clones, 65% to 85% of which are singletons. The material sequenced was PBMCs or T cells enriched from blood (not recorded which). The receptors come from a man younger than 45 with acute COVID-19. Both conserved end residues are part of each CDR3. The D gene is left open where the match is weak. Size is stated for part of the rows, as once, few or many counts, or as a class when the clone is expanded.

CDR3: CASSRLTSGGVLPTDTQYF
DNA: TGTGCCAGCAGCCGACTGACTAGCGGGGGGGTATTACCCACAGATACGCAGTATTTT
D: TRBD2
V: TRBV5-5
size: .
J: TRBJ2-3

CDR3: CASSIAASRHQETQYF
DNA: TGTGCCAGTAGTATCGCAGCTAGCAGACACCAAGAGACCCAGTACTTC
D: .
V: TRBV19
size: many
J: TRBJ2-5

CDR3: CASSQVGGPGGYGYTF
DNA: TGTGCCAGCAGCCAAGTAGGGGGTCCGGGGGGCTATGGCTACACCTTC
D: .
V: TRBV3-1/TRBV3-2
size: .
J: TRBJ1-2

CDR3: CASSVAGWNTEAFF
DNA: TGTGCCAGCAGCGTAGCGGGATGGAACACTGAAGCTTTCTTT
D: .
V: TRBV9
size: .
J: TRBJ1-1

CDR3: CASQEVTDTQYF
DNA: TGTGCCAGCCAGGAGGTCACAGATACGCAGTATTTT
D: .
V: TRBV11-1
size: .
J: TRBJ2-3

CDR3: CASSLIGVNEQFF
DNA: TGCGCCAGCAGCCTGATCGGGGTTAATGAGCAGTTCTTC
D: .
V: TRBV5-1
size: .
J: TRBJ2-1

CDR3: CSVDRDYGYTF
DNA: TGCAGCGTTGACAGGGACTATGGCTACACCTTC
D: .
V: TRBV29-1
size: many
J: TRBJ1-2

CDR3: CASSLNRGPNTEAFF
DNA: TGTGCCAGTAGTCTTAACAGGGGACCGAACACTGAAGCTTTCTTT
D: TRBD1
V: TRBV19
size: .
J: TRBJ1-1

CDR3: CASSQESSGANVLTF
DNA: TGCGCCAGCAGCCAAGAGAGCTCTGGGGCCAACGTCCTGACTTTC
D: .
V: TRBV4-1
size: .
J: TRBJ2-6

CDR3: CASSLVQNEAGKKAEQFF
DNA: TGTGCCAGCAGCTTAGTTCAAAATGAGGCGGGGAAGAAGGCTGAGCAGTTCTTC
D: .
V: TRBV7-6
size: .
J: TRBJ2-1

CDR3: CASSPGQLDFIYGYTF
DNA: TGTGCCAGCAGTCCGGGACAGCTAGACTTCATCTATGGCTACACCTTC
D: TRBD1
V: TRBV28
size: .
J: TRBJ1-2

CDR3: CASSLSGGANNEQFF
DNA: TGTGCCAGCAGCTTATCGGGGGGGGCGAACAATGAGCAGTTCTTC
D: TRBD2
V: TRBV11-2
size: .
J: TRBJ2-1

CDR3: CASRYTGQGTNEQYF
DNA: TGTGCCAGCAGATACACGGGACAGGGGACCAACGAGCAGTACTTC
D: TRBD1
V: TRBV6-5
size: .
J: TRBJ2-7

CDR3: CASSAGGNYGYTF
DNA: TGCGCCAGCAGCGCGGGGGGAAATTATGGCTACACCTTC
D: .
V: TRBV5-1
size: .
J: TRBJ1-2

CDR3: CASSPTRPITGEQYF
DNA: TGTGCCAGCAGTCCCACCCGACCAATAACGGGGGAGCAGTACTTC
D: .
V: TRBV6-2/TRBV6-3
size: .
J: TRBJ2-7

CDR3: CASGDSKTNEKLFF
DNA: TGTGCCAGTGGGGACTCCAAAACTAATGAAAAACTGTTTTTT
D: .
V: TRBV19
size: .
J: TRBJ1-4

CDR3: CASSHLTGNEQFF
DNA: TGTGCCAGCAGCCACCTTACAGGGAATGAGCAGTTCTTC
D: .
V: TRBV14
size: .
J: TRBJ2-1

CDR3: CASSGGTAPQRTDTQYF
DNA: TGTGCCAGCAGTGGCGGGACTGCACCCCAGCGAACAGATACGCAGTATTTT
D: .
V: TRBV2
size: .
J: TRBJ2-3

CDR3: CASSLLSFATNEKLFF
DNA: TGTGCCAGCAGTTTACTTTCCTTTGCAACTAATGAAAAACTGTTTTTT
D: .
V: TRBV28
size: few
J: TRBJ1-4

CDR3: CASSEDRGPFF
DNA: TGTGCCAGCAGTGAGGACAGGGGGCCTTTCTTT
D: TRBD1
V: TRBV2
size: .
J: TRBJ1-1

CDR3: CASSFRRQGGILDFQETQYF
DNA: TGTGCCAGCAGTTTCCGCCGACAGGGGGGAATTTTGGACTTCCAAGAGACCCAGTACTTC
D: TRBD1
V: TRBV28
size: .
J: TRBJ2-5

CDR3: CASSNKRDYAFF
DNA: TGTGCCAGCAGTAATAAACGGGACTACGCTTTCTTT
D: .
V: TRBV12-3/TRBV12-4
size: .
J: TRBJ1-1

CDR3: CASSLLAPQETQYF
DNA: TGCGCCAGCAGCTTACTAGCTCCCCAAGAGACCCAGTACTTC
D: .
V: TRBV5-1
size: .
J: TRBJ2-5

CDR3: CASSSIGPQHF
DNA: TGTGCCAGCAGCTCTATCGGGCCCCAGCATTTT
D: .
V: TRBV12-3/TRBV12-4
size: .
J: TRBJ1-5

CDR3: CASRLQRFYNSPLHF
DNA: TGCGCCAGCCGGCTACAGAGATTCTATAATTCACCCCTCCACTTT
D: .
V: TRBV5-1
size: .
J: TRBJ1-6

CDR3: CAWKSEVPNSPLHF
DNA: TGTGCCTGGAAAAGTGAGGTGCCTAATTCACCCCTCCACTTT
D: .
V: TRBV30
size: .
J: TRBJ1-6

CDR3: CASSETGLGTQYF
DNA: TGCGCCAGCAGTGAGACAGGGTTAGGTACGCAGTATTTT
D: .
V: TRBV10-1
size: .
J: TRBJ2-3

CDR3: CASSPPGQVEKLFF
DNA: TGTGCCAGCAGTCCCCCGGGACAGGTCGAAAAACTGTTTTTT
D: TRBD1
V: TRBV6-5
size: .
J: TRBJ1-4

CDR3: CASSLGSGGELFF
DNA: TGTGCCAGCAGCCTCGGTTCTGGCGGGGAGCTGTTTTTT
D: .
V: TRBV7-9
size: many
J: TRBJ2-2

CDR3: CASSLTGGSNQPQHF
DNA: TGTGCCAGCAGCCTGACAGGGGGTAGCAATCAGCCCCAGCATTTT
D: TRBD1
V: TRBV6-5
size: .
J: TRBJ1-5

CDR3: CASSMRQGNQPQHF
DNA: TGTGCCAGTAGTATGCGACAGGGGAATCAGCCCCAGCATTTT
D: TRBD1
V: TRBV19
size: .
J: TRBJ1-5

CDR3: CASSTRGQGGQPQHF
DNA: TGTGCCAGTAGTACCAGAGGACAGGGGGGTCAGCCCCAGCATTTT
D: TRBD1
V: TRBV19
size: few
J: TRBJ1-5

CDR3: CASSLTGTGPGNTIYF
DNA: TGTGCCAGCAGCTTAACAGGGACAGGGCCCGGAAACACCATATATTTT
D: TRBD1
V: TRBV7-3
size: .
J: TRBJ1-3

CDR3: CAIDNRNTGELFF
DNA: TGTGCCATCGATAACAGGAACACCGGGGAGCTGTTTTTT
D: .
V: TRBV5-4
size: .
J: TRBJ2-2

CDR3: CASREREGTEAFF
DNA: TGTGCCAGCAGGGAAAGGGAGGGGACTGAAGCTTTCTTT
D: .
V: TRBV2
size: .
J: TRBJ1-1

CDR3: CASTTQPQHF
DNA: TGTGCCAGCACGACACAGCCCCAGCATTTT
D: .
V: TRBV6-5
size: .
J: TRBJ1-5

CDR3: CSASWDRPMNTEAFF
DNA: TGCAGTGCTAGTTGGGACAGGCCGATGAACACTGAAGCTTTCTTT
D: TRBD1
V: TRBV20-1
size: once
J: TRBJ1-1

CDR3: CASVPDRGVGGYTF
DNA: TGTGCCAGCGTCCCTGACAGGGGCGTCGGTGGCTACACCTTC
D: TRBD1
V: TRBV2
size: .
J: TRBJ1-2

CDR3: CASSNLQGIDGYTF
DNA: TGTGCCAGCAGTAATCTGCAGGGGATAGATGGCTACACCTTC
D: .
V: TRBV6-5
size: .
J: TRBJ1-2

CDR3: CASSRTGSNEKLFF
DNA: TGTGCCAGCAGTCGAACGGGGTCTAATGAAAAACTGTTTTTT
D: .
V: TRBV11-2
size: .
J: TRBJ1-4